The following is a T cell receptor (beta chain) sequence with its context. This sample was taken from a study of technical replicates of blood from a handful of donors. V was pared by 2 bases and J by 2 bases, with 3 bases of the junction left unmatched. The germline CDR1 and CDR2 sequences are MNHNS and SASEGT. This CDR3 is 17 amino acids long. Produced via immunoSEQ multiplex PCR; TCRdb's table is partial and in-frame only. Here the sample spans around 50,000 clones, around nine tenths being singletons. The sequence derives from a human donor in good health. Some clones in this sample may be carry-over from other donors' samples. The chain combines TRBV6-1 with TRBJ2-2; 12 bases match TRBD2. Material: PBMCs. CDR3 nucleotides: TGTGCCAGCAGTGAATCTAGCGGGGGGGCCAACACCGGGGAGCTGTTTTTT. This codes for CASSESSGGANTGELFF.